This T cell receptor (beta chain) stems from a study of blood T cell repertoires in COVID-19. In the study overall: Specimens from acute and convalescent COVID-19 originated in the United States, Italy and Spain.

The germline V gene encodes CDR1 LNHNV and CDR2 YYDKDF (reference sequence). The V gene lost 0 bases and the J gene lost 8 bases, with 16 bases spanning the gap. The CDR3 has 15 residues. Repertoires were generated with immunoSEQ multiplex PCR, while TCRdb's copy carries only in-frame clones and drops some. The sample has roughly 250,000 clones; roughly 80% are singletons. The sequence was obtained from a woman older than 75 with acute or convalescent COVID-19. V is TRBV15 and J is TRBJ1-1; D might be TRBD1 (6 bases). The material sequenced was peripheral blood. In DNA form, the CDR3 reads TGTGCCACCAGCAGAGACCCTGACAGGAACATAGAAGCTTTCTTT. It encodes CATSRDPDRNIEAFF.